The 30 T cell receptor beta chains below were found in one sample sequenced in a study of tumor-infiltrating lymphocytes in primary liver carcinoma. A primer matching the constant region was used to make TCR beta cDNA from approximately 520 ng of total RNA. TCR beta libraries came from three nested multiplex PCR rounds using slightly modified ARM-PCR. A C-beta reverse primer was combined with TRBV1-TRBV30 forward primers in the first two PCR rounds, and each round had roughly 9 cycles. TCRdb called the multiplex PCR reads again in MiXCR, with one record for every CDR3 protein. Among tens of thousands of distinct CDR3 sequences listed, over 70% were seen once. The roughly 19-32 mg bulk tissue piece was not sorted before simultaneous RNA and DNA extraction. Sequencing was performed on liver tumor tissue from sampling region 2. Documented subset: tumor region T2, inferior pole. These receptors all come from a middle-aged man with primary liver carcinoma and hepatitis B virus infection.

The V and J genes are TRBV6-1 and TRBJ2-7; 7 bases are shared with TRBD1. The CDR3 length is 16 residues. The V gene's germline CDR1 is MNHNS and CDR2 SASEGT. Trimming removed 7 bases from V and 0 bases from J; junction bases left unmatched: 12. The CDR3 protein is CASTARSRQGSYEQYF. CDR3 coding DNA: TGTGCCAGCACCGCACGGTCACGACAGGGCTCCTACGAGCAGTACTTC.

About this clonotype: Because the CDR3 is missing its conserved closing phenylalanine or tryptophan, this is likely a read error. The V gene is TRBV5-5, the J gene TRBJ1-5, with D possibly TRBD1 on 5 matching bases. Germline V CDR1 and CDR2: SGHKS, YYEKEE (reference sequence). This CDR3 has 13 amino acids. V was pared by 5 bases and J by 5 bases, with 11 bases between. CDR3 in amino acids: CASRWGEYQPQHS. CDR3 sequence (DNA): TGTGCCAGCAGGTGGGGCGAATATCAGCCCCAGCATTCT.

Details on this clonotype: An end of the junction does not agree with germline; a read error may underlie this. The chain is built from TRBV29-1 and TRBJ2-3, with D maybe TRBD2 (5 bases). The length of the CDR3 is 13 residues. Looked up from germline, CDR1 is SQVTM and CDR2 is ANQGSEA. As DNA, the CDR3 is TGCAGCGTCAGGACGGGGAGCGGAGATACACAGTATTTT. The encoded protein is CSVRTGSGDTQYF.

On this clonotype: The CDR3 carries no conserved terminal phenylalanine or tryptophan, so it likely arises from a read error. V and J are TRBV5-6 and TRBJ2-7; D unclear. Per germline, CDR1 SGHDT and CDR2 YYEEEE. The CDR3 has 14 residues. This chain's CDR3 is CGSSLWGSSYEQYL. The CDR3 DNA reads as TGTGGCAGCAGCTTATGGGGAAGCTCCTACGAGCAGTACCTC.

Regarding this clonotype: A read error may account for a junction end that differs from germline. The chain combines TRBV6-5 with TRBJ2-7; D is unclear. The CDR3 contains 15 residues. Germline values: CDR1 MNHEY, CDR2 SVGAGI. The CDR3 coding sequence is TGTGTCAGCAGCCTACGTGCAGTGGGGACCTACGAGCAGTACTTC. Translated, it gives CVSSLRAVGTYEQYF.

This clonotype came up many times. The rearrangement joins TRBV6-2 or TRBV6-3 to TRBJ1-5; D is uncertain. Trimming shortened V by 4 bases and J by 0 bases, and 10 bases separated the two germline ends. This CDR3 region has 15 residues. CDR1 and CDR2 (germline): MNHEY, SVGEGT. CDR3 in amino acids: CASSLDGISNQPQHF. The CDR3 DNA sequence: TGTGCCAGCAGTTTGGACGGTATTAGCAATCAGCCCCAGCATTTT.

This clonotype was recorded a few times. This may be a read error: a much more frequent sequence differs by one nucleotide. V is TRBV28 and J is TRBJ1-5; D perhaps matches TRBD1 (5 bases). This CDR3 has 17 residues. Looked up from germline, CDR1 is MDHEN and CDR2 is SYDVKM. The CDR3 DNA follows: TGTGTCAGCACCACCGGGGCCGGGGCGCAGCACGGTCAGCCCCAGCATTTT. This gives the protein CVSTTGAGAQHGQPQHF.

Concerning this clonotype itself: Compared with germline, one end of the junction differs, possibly owing to a read error. The chain carries TRBV28 and TRBJ2-7, with 8 bases lining up with TRBD1. The CDR3 spans 15 residues. The germline gives CDR1 MDHEN, CDR2 SYDVKM. DNA for the CDR3: TGTCCCAGTCCGCCACCGGACAGGGTCTTCCACGAGCGGTACTTC. Translation gives CPSPPPDRVFHERYF.

For this clonotype: The conserved phenylalanine or tryptophan normally closing the CDR3 is absent here, so this likely arose from a read error. The chain employs TRBV4-2 and TRBJ2-2; 7 positions agree with TRBD2. The CDR3 is 16 amino acids. Germline loops: CDR1 LGHNA, CDR2 YNFKEQ. As DNA, the CDR3 is TGTGCCAGCAGCCAAGAATGGCGGGAGTGCACCAGGGAGCTGTTTCTT. Amino acids: CASSQEWRECTRELFL.

On this clonotype: At one end, the junction sequence differs from germline, possibly due to a read error. The gene calls are TRBV6-5 and TRBJ1-1; a possible D gene is TRBD1 (5 bases). Germline values: CDR1 MNHEY, CDR2 SVGAGI. The CDR3 is 13 amino acids. The CDR3 is CACSRIGDTEAFF. CDR3 nucleotides: TGTGCCTGCAGTAGGATAGGGGATACAGAAGCTTTCTTT.

The chain is built from TRBV6-2 or TRBV6-3 and TRBJ1-1; tentative D call: TRBD1 (6 bases). V shed 0 bases and J shed 5 bases, with 16 bases lying between them. This CDR3 is 16 amino acids long. Germline values: CDR1 MNHEY, CDR2 SVGEGT. In DNA, the CDR3 is TGTGCCAGCAGTTACTCACCTCACAGGGTGTGGACTGAAGCTTTCTTT. Protein: CASSYSPHRVWTEAFF.

The rearrangement uses TRBV6-2 or TRBV6-3 and TRBJ1-1; D is uncertain. Germline V gene lookup returns CDR1 MNHEY and CDR2 SVGEGT. This CDR3 comprises 14 residues. With 2 bases removed from V and 5 bases from J, the gap between germline ends came to 12 bases. Here the CDR3 reads CASSYRGAATEAFF. CDR3 DNA: TGTGCCAGCAGTTACCGGGGAGCTGCTACTGAAGCTTTCTTT.

Notes on this clonotype: A read error may account for a junction end that differs from germline. The rearrangement links TRBV28 to TRBJ1-4, with 7 bases that match TRBD1. CDR3 length: 13 residues. The V gene's germline CDR1 is MDHEN and CDR2 SYDVKM. The chain's CDR3 is CASSLPGQSKLSF. DNA of the CDR3: TGTGCCAGCAGTCTTCCGGGACAGTCAAAACTGTCTTTT.

To note about this clonotype: As the CDR3 is not closed by the conserved phenylalanine or tryptophan, this likely results from a read error. No DNA is shown, since the ends of the CDR3 on it are uncertain; the CDR3 is the one TCRdb lists. The chain recombines TRBV30 with TRBJ2-1; the table names TRBD1, a call not compared with the DNA. With termini counted, the CDR3 has 16 amino acids. Germline values: CDR1 GTSNPN, CDR2 SVGIG (reference sequence). The CDR3 region is CAWSGTGANSYNEPFS.

Concerning this clonotype: The junction departs from the called germline gene at one end, perhaps through a read error. J is TRBJ2-1 and V is TRBV11-1; D gene unclear. There are 13 residues in the CDR3. Germline CDR1 reads SGHAT; CDR2 reads FQDESV (reference sequence). This CDR3 reads CASGFYEIHEQFF. As DNA, the CDR3 is TGTGCCAGCGGCTTCTATGAAATCCATGAGCAGTTCTTC.

With respect to this clonotype: One junction end disagrees with the germline gene, perhaps due to a read error. V gene TRBV11-2 combines with J gene TRBJ2-6; TRBD1 matches at 8 bases. This CDR3 has 21 amino acids. Germline-derived CDR1 and CDR2 are SGHAT and FQNNGV. The CDR3 loop is CASSMGGDRGITISGANVPTF. The CDR3 coding sequence is TGTGCCAGCAGCATGGGGGGAGACAGGGGCATTACCATCTCTGGGGCCAACGTCCCGACTTTC.

The chain links TRBV10-3 to TRBJ2-5; TRBD2 might be the D (7 bases). V lost 9 bases and J lost 4, with 18 bases in between. The CDR3 length is 14 residues. Germline CDR1 reads ENHRY; CDR2 reads SYGVKD. In DNA form, the CDR3 reads TGTGCCATAGGAGGGGGGGCCCTACGAGAGACCCAGTACTTC. Its protein product is CAIGGGALRETQYF.

Turning to this clonotype: Germline and junction disagree at one end, which may indicate a read error. The chain employs TRBV4-3 and TRBJ2-7; perhaps TRBD2 as D (7 bases). This CDR3 region has 12 residues. Looked up from germline, CDR1 is LGHNA and CDR2 is YSLEER. CDR3 loop: CACNQGGGEQYF. CDR3 sequence (DNA): TGTGCCTGCAACCAGGGAGGGGGAGAGCAGTACTTC.

As regards this clonotype: The CDR3 ends on some other residue instead of the conserved phenylalanine or tryptophan, so this is likely a read error. CDR3 residues: CASSLSGRTEAFL. CDR3 coding DNA: TGTGCCAGCAGCTTGTCAGGAAGGACTGAAGCTTTCTTG. V is TRBV5-6 and J is TRBJ1-1; no clear D gene. The CDR3 contains 13 residues. In germline, CDR1 is SGHDT, CDR2 YYEEEE. V shed 1 base and J shed 5 bases, with 9 bases lying between them.

This clonotype is classed as medium-sized. V is TRBV6-1 and J is TRBJ2-2; D might be TRBD1 or TRBD2, each matching 5 bases. The CDR3 sequence is 13 residues long. The V end lost 6 bases, the J end lost 7 bases, and 12 bases lay between the germline ends. Germline-derived CDR1 and CDR2 are MNHNS and SASEGT. CDR3 amino acids: CASSQERGGELFF. The CDR3 DNA reads as TGTGCCAGCAGCCAAGAGAGGGGCGGGGAGCTGTTTTTT.

To note about this clonotype: The junction and the germline gene differ at one end; a read error may be behind it. The rearrangement links TRBV25-1 to TRBJ2-2; a weak D match, TRBD2 (5 bases). Germline CDR1 MGHDK, CDR2 SYGVNS. The CDR3 is 14 amino acids. Written as DNA, the CDR3 is TGTGCCAGCAGTGACCTAGGTAACACCGGGGAGTTGTTTTTT. Its translation: CASSDLGNTGELFF.

About this clonotype: At one of its ends the junction is not consistent with the germline gene, which may arise from a read error. This chain connects TRBV11-2 to TRBJ2-7, with D tentatively TRBD1 or TRBD2 (5 bases each). Germline lookup yields CDR1 SGHAT and CDR2 FQNNGV. The CDR3 length is 14 residues. The CDR3 region has the DNA TGTGCCTGCAGCTCTAACAGGAACTCCTACGAGGGGTACTTC. This translates into CACSSNRNSYEGYF.

In the case of this clonotype: The junction departs from germline at one end; a sequencing error may be responsible. The chain couples TRBV11-2 to TRBJ2-5; D is ambiguous. CDR1 is SGHAT, CDR2 FQNNGV, per germline. The CDR3 is made up of 17 amino acids. Written as DNA, the CDR3 is TGTGCCAGCAGCTTAGGGGTCGCTTTCCAACTCCAAGAGACTCAGTACTTC. Amino acids: CASSLGVAFQLQETQYF.

In regard to this clonotype: At one boundary the junction diverges from the germline segment, which might be a read error. J is TRBJ2-3 and V is TRBV5-4, with a tentative D call TRBD2 (6 bases). The germline V gene has CDR1 SGHNT and CDR2 YYREEE (reference sequence). The CDR3 is 15 amino acids. CDR3 DNA sequence: TGTGTCAGCAGGGTAGTGGGACTTCGCTGTGATACGCAGTATTTT. This sequence encodes CVSRVVGLRCDTQYF. Variable domain in full (rest from reference TRBV5-4 and TRBJ2-3): ETGVTQSPTHLIKTRGQQVTLRCSSQSGHNTVSWYQQALGQGPQFIFQYYREEENGRGNFPPRFSGLQFPNYSSELNVNALELDDSALYLCVSRVVGLRCDTQYFGPGTRLTVL.

This clonotype came up a few times. One junction end does not reproduce the germline sequence, and a read error may be involved. The genes are TRBV10-3 and TRBJ1-5; 7 positions match TRBD1. The germline CDR1 and CDR2 sequences are ENHRY and SYGVKD. CDR3 length equals 13 residues. CDR3 in DNA: TGTGCCATCAGTGAGTCGACGGGACAGCCCCGGCATTTT. The encoded protein is CAISESTGQPRHF.

The count of this clonotype is one. In this CDR3 the conserved last residue, phenylalanine or tryptophan, is missing, so a read error is likely. The chain has TRBV12-3 or TRBV12-4 and TRBJ2-2; D is ambiguous. The CDR3 is 11 residues long. The ends were cut back, 7 bases at V and 6 bases at J, with 6 bases in the middle. This CDR3 reads CASTNAGELFL. The CDR3 nucleotides read TGTGCCAGCACTAACGCCGGGGAGCTGTTTTTA.

In this sample, this clonotype turned up once. The CDR3 ends on some other residue instead of the conserved phenylalanine or tryptophan, so this is likely a read error. The chain recombines TRBV5-4 with TRBJ2-3; D perhaps matches TRBD2 (5 bases). CDR3 length equals 17 residues. Looked up from germline, CDR1 is SGHNT and CDR2 is YYREEE (reference sequence). CDR3 DNA sequence: TGTGCCATCAGCTTGATGGGGAGCGGAGTGAGCACAGATACGCAGTATTCT. This sequence encodes CAISLMGSGVSTDTQYS.

This clonotype was seen repeatedly, ten times or more. CDR3 protein: CAWSNRGVTKNIQYF. The CDR3 bases are TGTGCCTGGAGTAACCGGGGGGTAACCAAAAACATTCAGTACTTC. The V gene is TRBV30, the J gene TRBJ2-4; 7 positions agree with TRBD2. Germline V CDR1 and CDR2: GTSNPN, SVGIG (reference sequence). The length of the CDR3 is 15 residues. Losses at the gene ends were 2 bases for V and 2 bases for J; bases not matched to a gene: 6.

As regards this clonotype: Relative to the germline gene, one junction end is altered; a read error may explain this. The V call is TRBV11-2, the J call TRBJ2-5, with unresolved D. The CDR3 contains 11 residues. CDR1 is SGHAT, CDR2 FQNNGV, per germline. The CDR3 DNA sequence: TGTGCCAGCAGCCTCGGGCAGGCCCAATACTTC. Amino acid sequence: CASSLGQAQYF.

To note about this clonotype: A much larger clone lies a single base off, so this may be a read error. This rearrangement joins TRBV2 to TRBJ2-7, with D possibly matching TRBD1 (5 bases). The germline CDR1 and CDR2 sequences are SNHLY and FYNNEI. The CDR3 extends over 13 amino acids. Between the trimmed V and J ends, which lost 4 bases and 4 bases, there was a span of 11 bases. CDR3 in amino acids: CASSGHRLYEQYF. CDR3 coding DNA: TGTGCCAGCAGTGGGCACAGGTTGTACGAGCAGTACTTC.